The TCR beta chain under discussion was sequenced for a study of blood T cell repertoires in COVID-19. Study details: Both acute and convalescent COVID-19 samples were obtained from the United States, Italy and Spain.

Germline CDR1 reads SEHNR; CDR2 reads FQNEAQ (reference sequence). Trimming at V came to 0 bases and at J to 4 bases, leaving 4 bases not matched to a gene. This CDR3 comprises 17 residues. Produced via immunoSEQ multiplex PCR; TCRdb's table is partial and in-frame only. The data contain about 190,000 clones, 60% to 80% of them seen just once; the ten biggest clones take up roughly 17%. This clonotype originated in a man aged 55 to 69 with active or convalescent COVID-19. The V and J genes are TRBV7-9 and TRBJ2-3, with 13 bases aligning to TRBD2. The sample was peripheral blood. As DNA, the CDR3 is TGTGCCAGCAGCTTAGCGACTAGCGGGAGGTCCTCAGATACGCAGTATTTT. It encodes CASSLATSGRSSDTQYF.